A single sample is the source of the 19 T cell receptor beta chains below, sequenced in a study of shared clonotypes between healthy human individuals (dated by TCRdb to 2020 to 2021). CD8 naive samples were CD45RO-negative cells positively selected for CCR7, giving a CD45RA+CCR7+ population that excluded TemRA cells. Library preparation was by the immunoSEQ multiplex PCR assay. Drawn from immuneACCESS, this table holds only the in-frame rearrangements with V and J called that TCRdb kept. Clones are partly lost; checked studies trace under half to an unresolved V gene and leave the rest unexplained. Counted in this sample were roughly 2 million clones; approximately 94% of them appeared once. Approximately 1.2% of the sample rests with the top ten. Input material: naive CD8+ T cells sorted from blood. Reading the label with the study, this specimen's cell subset or site is: CD45RA+CCR7+. These receptors were collected from a man aged 18 to 29 in good health.

The chain has TRBV9 and TRBJ2-1; TRBD1 is a possible D gene (5 bases). This CDR3 spans 14 amino acids. Per germline, CDR1 SGDLS and CDR2 YYNGEE. Trimming pared 0 bases from V and 5 bases from J, leaving 9 bases between. CDR3 nucleotides: TGTGCCAGCAGCGTAGGCGCGACAGACAATGAGCAGTTCTTC. Translating gives CASSVGATDNEQFF.

Concerning this clone: Other DNA variants within this sample encode the same CDR3. This chain uses TRBV28 with TRBJ1-2; the D gene is possibly TRBD1 (5 bases). V was shortened by 2 bases and J by 3 bases, with 7 bases between the two germline ends. This CDR3 spans 13 amino acids. The V gene's germline CDR1 is MDHEN and CDR2 SYDVKM. CDR3 region: CASSLGGDYGYTF. The DNA of the CDR3 is TGTGCCAGCAGTTTAGGAGGGGACTATGGCTACACCTTC.

The genes are TRBV6-4 and TRBJ1-1, with 7 bases fitting TRBD1. Germline loops: CDR1 MRHNA, CDR2 SNTAGT. The CDR3 is made up of 13 amino acids. J gave up 7 bases and V 2 bases, and 4 bases lay outside the gene matches. This CDR3 is CASSDPQGGEAFF. The CDR3 DNA reads as TGTGCCAGCAGTGACCCTCAGGGGGGTGAAGCTTTCTTT.

The chain uses TRBV7-9 and TRBJ1-6, with TRBD1 as a possible D gene (6 bases). Germline V gene sequence: CDR1 SEHNR, CDR2 FQNEAQ (reference sequence). V was clipped by 0 bases and J by 10 bases, with 13 bases between them. The CDR3 sequence is 15 residues long. CDR3 sequence reads: CASSLADSLGSPLHF. The CDR3 DNA reads TGTGCCAGCAGCTTAGCGGACAGTCTCGGATCACCCCTCCACTTT. The whole variable domain, filled in from reference TRBV7-9 and TRBJ1-6, reads DTGVSQNPRHKITKRGQNVTFRCDPISEHNRLYWYRQTLGQGPEFLTYFQNEAQLEKSRLLSDRFSAERPKGSFSTLEIQRTEQGDSAMYLCASSLADSLGSPLHFGNGTRLTVT.

The V call is TRBV5-4, the J call TRBJ1-1; TRBD1 might be the D (5 bases). The CDR3 extends over 14 amino acids. Germline lookup yields CDR1 SGHNT and CDR2 YYREEE (reference sequence). V shed 4 bases and J shed 2 bases, with 12 bases lying between them. The CDR3 protein is CASSPDSPNTEAFF. The CDR3 DNA reads TGTGCCAGCAGCCCCGACAGTCCTAACACTGAAGCTTTCTTT.

Comment on this clone: Sequence at one end of the junction differs from germline and may be a read error. The chain uses TRBV28 and TRBJ1-2; perhaps TRBD1 as D (6 bases). The CDR3 has 14 residues. Per the germline V gene, CDR1 is MDHEN and CDR2 is SYDVKM. The DNA for the CDR3 is TGTGCCAGCGGTTTACAGGGTTCTAACTATGGCTACACCTTC. Its protein is CASGLQGSNYGYTF.

The CDR3 coding sequence is TGTGCCTGGAGTGGAGACAGGGAGGGAGAGACCCAGTACTTC. Residues: CAWSGDREGETQYF. The rearrangement joins TRBV30 to TRBJ2-5; D may match TRBD1 or TRBD2 (7 bases each). The length of the CDR3 is 14 residues. Germline lookup yields CDR1 GTSNPN and CDR2 SVGIG (reference sequence). Trimming took 1 base from V and 4 from J, leaving 13 bases between them.

The rearrangement uses TRBV10-3 and TRBJ2-1; a possible D gene is TRBD1 (5 bases). CDR3 length: 19 residues. The V end was cut by 2 bases, the J end by 4 bases, with 24 bases between. Per the germline V gene, CDR1 is ENHRY and CDR2 is SYGVKD. Here the CDR3 reads CAISEQEPPGPVGYNEQFF. CDR3 sequence (DNA): TGTGCCATCAGTGAGCAAGAGCCCCCAGGGCCGGTTGGGTACAATGAGCAGTTCTTC.

This chain joins TRBV7-8 and TRBJ1-5; perhaps TRBD1 as D (6 bases). The V end was cut by 5 bases, the J end by 3 bases, with 14 bases between. The CDR3 runs to 15 residues. The V gene's germline CDR1 is SGHVS and CDR2 FQNEAQ. CDR3 sequence: CASSPPQGTNQPQHF. In DNA form, the CDR3 reads TGTGCCAGCAGCCCCCCGCAGGGGACCAATCAGCCCCAGCATTTT. Using reference TRBV7-8 and TRBJ1-5 for the parts outside the CDR3, the full variable domain is GAGVSQSPRYKVAKRGQDVALRCDPISGHVSLFWYQQALGQGPEFLTYFQNEAQLDKSGLPSDRFFAERPEGSVSTLKIQRTQQEDSAVYLCASSPPQGTNQPQHFGDGTRLSIL.

CDR3 sequence reads: CASSYSNLNEQYF. DNA for the CDR3: TGTGCCAGCAGTTACTCCAATTTGAACGAGCAGTACTTC. The V and J genes are TRBV6-6 and TRBJ2-7, with D uncertain. The V end lost 0 bases, the J end lost 5 bases, and 8 bases lay between the germline ends. Germline V CDR1 and CDR2: MNHNY, SVGAGI (reference sequence). This CDR3 comprises 13 residues.

The genes are TRBV29-1 and TRBJ1-5, with a tentative D call TRBD1 (5 bases). The V and J ends lost 4 bases and 3 bases respectively, with 10 bases between them. This CDR3 contains 13 residues. The germline V gene has CDR1 SQVTM and CDR2 ANQGSEA. The CDR3 region is CSVALGDNQPQHF. CDR3 bases: TGCAGCGTTGCGTTGGGGGACAATCAGCCCCAGCATTTT.

The chain has TRBV7-9 and TRBJ1-1; no firm D call. Germline V gene sequence: CDR1 SEHNR, CDR2 FQNEAQ (reference sequence). Trimming pared 5 bases from V and 3 bases from J, leaving 16 bases between. This CDR3 has 15 residues. The CDR3 sequence: CASSPGSWGDTEAFF. CDR3 in DNA: TGTGCCAGCAGCCCCGGGTCGTGGGGAGACACTGAAGCTTTCTTT.

CDR3 nucleotides: TGTGCCAGCAGCCAGCTCACAGGGGGACCTCAAGAGACCCAGTACTTC. This encodes CASSQLTGGPQETQYF. V gene TRBV9 combines with J gene TRBJ2-5, with TRBD1 matching 8 bases. Germline-derived CDR1 and CDR2 are SGDLS and YYNGEE. The CDR3 is 16 amino acids. V gave up 4 bases and J gave up 2 bases; unmatched junction bases: 10.

V usage is TRBV6-6 and J usage is TRBJ1-5, with 7 positions matching TRBD1. The germline gives CDR1 MNHNY, CDR2 SVGAGI (reference sequence). CDR3 length: 15 amino acids. The ends lost 6 bases at V and 4 bases at J; junction bases unmatched: 9. CDR3 protein: CASRPLRDRNQPQHF. The CDR3 DNA follows: TGTGCCAGCAGGCCTCTCCGGGACAGAAATCAGCCCCAGCATTTT.

A word on this clone: The same CDR3 is also encoded by other DNA sequences in this sample. The chain joins TRBV30 to TRBJ1-2; the D is unclear. The CDR3 runs to 12 residues. V was cut by 2 bases and J by 2 bases, with 6 bases left in between. Germline CDR1 reads GTSNPN; CDR2 reads SVGIG (reference sequence). The CDR3 sequence: CAWSPENYGYTF. CDR3 nucleotide sequence: TGTGCCTGGAGTCCGGAGAACTATGGCTACACCTTC.

Comments on this clone: Since a much larger clone is just one base distant, this may be a read error. In the same sample, other DNA sequences code for this CDR3. The V call is TRBV11-2, the J call TRBJ2-7, with D hard to call. V dropped 0 bases and J dropped 4 bases, with 1 base sitting between them. The CDR3 runs to 11 residues. Germline V gene sequence: CDR1 SGHAT, CDR2 FQNNGV. The CDR3 nucleotides read TGTGCCAGCAGCTTAGATTACGAGCAGTACTTC. Its protein is CASSLDYEQYF.

The chain is built from TRBV29-1 and TRBJ2-3; D may be TRBD1 or TRBD2 (6 bases each). V was shortened by 3 bases and J by 3 bases, with 16 bases between the two germline ends. The CDR3 contains 15 residues. CDR1 is SQVTM and CDR2 is ANQGSEA in the germline V gene. The CDR3 sequence is CSVDLWQGRTDTQYF. The CDR3 DNA reads TGCAGCGTTGATCTTTGGCAGGGGAGGACAGATACGCAGTATTTT.

The chain is built from TRBV19 and TRBJ2-3, with D perhaps matching TRBD1 (5 bases). Trimming pared 3 bases from V and 0 bases from J, leaving 10 bases between. Per the germline V gene, CDR1 is LNHDA and CDR2 is SQIVND (reference sequence). The CDR3 has 15 amino acids. The CDR3, as DNA: TGTGCCAGTAGTATCCGGACATCCAGCACAGATACGCAGTATTTT. Protein: CASSIRTSSTDTQYF.

The rearrangement uses TRBV27 and TRBJ2-7; 8 nucleotides agree with TRBD1. The ends lost 3 bases at V and 6 bases at J; junction bases unmatched: 10. The CDR3 consists of 15 residues. Germline V gene lookup returns CDR1 MNHEY and CDR2 SMNVEV (reference sequence). The CDR3 is CASSFGGQGALEQYF. CDR3 DNA sequence: TGTGCCAGCAGTTTTGGAGGACAGGGTGCTCTCGAGCAGTACTTC.